This T cell receptor (beta chain) was profiled in a study of blood T cell repertoires in COVID-19. The CDR3 length is 14 residues. Per the germline V gene, CDR1 is MDHEN and CDR2 is SYDVKM. Trimming pared 2 bases from V and 7 bases from J, leaving 12 bases between. Clones were sequenced by immunoSEQ multiplex PCR, and TCRdb holds only the in-frame ones, with some missing. The repertoire consists of 250,000 to 350,000 clones, with nearly 90% occurring once and the leading ten covering 4% to 5.5%. The receptor was isolated from a woman under 30 with acute COVID-19. V is TRBV28 and J is TRBJ1-3; no clear D gene. Source material: PBMCs or T cells enriched from blood (not recorded which). CDR3 nucleotides: TGTGCCAGCAGTTTAGTTTTCCCTAGGAACACCATATATTTT. Amino acids: CASSLVFPRNTIYF.